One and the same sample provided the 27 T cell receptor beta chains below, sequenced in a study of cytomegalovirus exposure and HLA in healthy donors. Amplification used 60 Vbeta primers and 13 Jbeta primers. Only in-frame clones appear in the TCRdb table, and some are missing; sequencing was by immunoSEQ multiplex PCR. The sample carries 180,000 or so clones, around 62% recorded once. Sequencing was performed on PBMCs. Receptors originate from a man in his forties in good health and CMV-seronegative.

This CDR3 reads CASGLARGVTEAFF. CDR3 nucleotides: TGTGCTAGTGGTTTGGCCCGGGGGGTCACTGAAGCTTTCTTT. The genes are TRBV12-5 and TRBJ1-1; a possible D gene is TRBD1 (5 bases). There are 14 residues in the CDR3. Germline V gene lookup returns CDR1 LGHNT and CDR2 FRNRAP. V was cut by 1 base and J by 4 bases, with 10 bases left in between.

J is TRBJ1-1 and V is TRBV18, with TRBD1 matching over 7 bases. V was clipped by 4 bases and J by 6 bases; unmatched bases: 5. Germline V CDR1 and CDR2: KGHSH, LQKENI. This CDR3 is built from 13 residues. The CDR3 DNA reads TGTGCCAGCTCACGACAGGGAGTCGCTGAAGCTTTCTTT. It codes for CASSRQGVAEAFF.

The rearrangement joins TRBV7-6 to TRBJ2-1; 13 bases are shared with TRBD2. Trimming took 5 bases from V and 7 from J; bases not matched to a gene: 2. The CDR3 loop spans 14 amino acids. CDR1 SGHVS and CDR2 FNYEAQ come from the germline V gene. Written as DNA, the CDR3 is TGTGCCAGCAGCCCGGGACTAGCGGGGAATGAGCAGTTCTTC. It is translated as CASSPGLAGNEQFF.

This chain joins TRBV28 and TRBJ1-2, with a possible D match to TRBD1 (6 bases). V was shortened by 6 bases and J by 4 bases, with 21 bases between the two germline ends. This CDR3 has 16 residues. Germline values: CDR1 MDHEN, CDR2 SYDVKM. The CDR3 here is CASSAPGGGRTYGYTF. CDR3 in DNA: TGTGCCAGCAGCGCCCCGGGCGGGGGGCGCACCTATGGCTACACCTTC.

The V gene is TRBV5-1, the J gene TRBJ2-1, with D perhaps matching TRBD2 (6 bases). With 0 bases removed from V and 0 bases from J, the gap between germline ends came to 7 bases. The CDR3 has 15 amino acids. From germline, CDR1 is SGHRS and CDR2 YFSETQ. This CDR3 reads CASSLGGDSYNEQFF. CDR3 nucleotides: TGCGCCAGCAGCTTGGGCGGGGACTCCTACAATGAGCAGTTCTTC.

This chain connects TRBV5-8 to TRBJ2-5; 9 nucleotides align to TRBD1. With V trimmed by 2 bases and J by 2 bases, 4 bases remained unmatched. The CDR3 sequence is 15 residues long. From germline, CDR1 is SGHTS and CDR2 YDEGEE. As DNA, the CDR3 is TGTGCCAGCAGCTTAGACAGGGGGAAGCAAGAGACCCAGTACTTC. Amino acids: CASSLDRGKQETQYF.

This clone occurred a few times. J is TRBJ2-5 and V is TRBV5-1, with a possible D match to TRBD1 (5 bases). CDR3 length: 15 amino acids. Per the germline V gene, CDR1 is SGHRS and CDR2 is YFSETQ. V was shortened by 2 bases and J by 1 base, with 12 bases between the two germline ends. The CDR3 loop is CASSFLSTVQETQYF. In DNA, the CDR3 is TGCGCCAGCAGCTTTCTGTCGACAGTCCAAGAGACCCAGTACTTC. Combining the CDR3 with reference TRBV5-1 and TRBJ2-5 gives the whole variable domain KAGVTQTPRYLIKTRGQQVTLSCSPISGHRSVSWYQQTPGQGLQFLFEYFSETQRNKGNFPGRFSGRQFSNSRSEMNVSTLELGDSALYLCASSFLSTVQETQYFGPGTRLLVL.

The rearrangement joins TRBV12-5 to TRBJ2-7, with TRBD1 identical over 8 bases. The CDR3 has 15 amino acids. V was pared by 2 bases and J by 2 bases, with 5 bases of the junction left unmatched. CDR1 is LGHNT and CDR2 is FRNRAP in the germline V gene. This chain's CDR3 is CASGLPRTGTYEQYF. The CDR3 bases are TGTGCTAGTGGTTTGCCCCGGACAGGGACCTACGAGCAGTACTTC.

This chain's CDR3 is CASSGSYSSNSPLHF. The CDR3 DNA sequence: TGTGCCAGCAGCGGGTCCTATTCTTCAAATTCACCCCTCCACTTT. The gene calls are TRBV9 and TRBJ1-6; no clear D. The germline gives CDR1 SGDLS, CDR2 YYNGEE. This CDR3 region has 15 residues. Trimming took 3 bases from V and 7 from J, leaving 14 bases between them. Supplemented by reference TRBV9 and TRBJ1-6, the full variable domain reads DSGVTQTPKHLITATGQRVTLRCSPRSGDLSVYWYQQSLDQGLQFLIQYYNGEERAKGNILERFSAQQFPDLHSELNLSSLELGDSALYFCASSGSYSSNSPLHFGNGTRLTVT.

CDR3 residues: CASTSAGINGYTF. CDR3 DNA: TGCGCCAGCACCTCAGCAGGGATTAATGGCTACACCTTC. V gene TRBV5-1 combines with J gene TRBJ1-2; a possible D gene is TRBD1 (5 bases). The CDR3 runs 13 residues. Per germline, CDR1 SGHRS and CDR2 YFSETQ. V gave up 6 bases and J gave up 6 bases, with 15 bases separating them.

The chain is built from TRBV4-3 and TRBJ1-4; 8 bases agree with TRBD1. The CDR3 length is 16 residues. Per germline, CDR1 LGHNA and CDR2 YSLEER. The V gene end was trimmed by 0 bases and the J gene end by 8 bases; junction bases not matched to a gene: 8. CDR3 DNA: TGCGCCAGCAGCCAAGATTCCCCCGGGACAGGAGAAAAACTGTTTTTT. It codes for CASSQDSPGTGEKLFF.

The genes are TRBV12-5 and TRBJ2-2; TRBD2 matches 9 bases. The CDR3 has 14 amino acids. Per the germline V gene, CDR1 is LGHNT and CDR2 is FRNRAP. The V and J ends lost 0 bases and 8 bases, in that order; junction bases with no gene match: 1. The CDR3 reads CASGLVSGSGELFF. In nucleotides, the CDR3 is TGTGCTAGTGGTTTGGTTAGCGGGAGTGGGGAGCTGTTTTTT. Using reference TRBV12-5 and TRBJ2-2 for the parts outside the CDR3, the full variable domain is DARVTQTPRHKVTEMGQEVTMRCQPILGHNTVFWYRQTMMQGLELLAYFRNRAPLDDSGMPKDRFSAEMPDATLATLKIQPSEPRDSAVYFCASGLVSGSGELFFGEGSRLTVL.

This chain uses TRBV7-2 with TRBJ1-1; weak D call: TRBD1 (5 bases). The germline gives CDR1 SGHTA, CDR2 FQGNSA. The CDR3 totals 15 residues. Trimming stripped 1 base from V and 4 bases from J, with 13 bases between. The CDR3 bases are TGTGCCAGCAGCTTAGGCGGGGCGGCGAGCACTGAAGCTTTCTTT. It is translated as CASSLGGAASTEAFF.

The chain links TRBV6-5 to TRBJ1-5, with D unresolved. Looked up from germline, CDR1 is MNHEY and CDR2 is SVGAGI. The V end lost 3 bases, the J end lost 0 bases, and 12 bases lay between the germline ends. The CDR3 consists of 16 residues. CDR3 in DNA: TGTGCCAGCAGTTATCCCGTCGGGGATAGCAATCAGCCCCAGCATTTT. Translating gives CASSYPVGDSNQPQHF.

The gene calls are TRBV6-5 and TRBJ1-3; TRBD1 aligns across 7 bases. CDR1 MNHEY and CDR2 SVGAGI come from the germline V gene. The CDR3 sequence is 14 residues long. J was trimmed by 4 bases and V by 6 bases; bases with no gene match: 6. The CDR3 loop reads CASRSTGTGNTIYF. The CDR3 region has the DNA TGTGCCAGCAGATCGACAGGGACGGGAAACACCATATATTTT.

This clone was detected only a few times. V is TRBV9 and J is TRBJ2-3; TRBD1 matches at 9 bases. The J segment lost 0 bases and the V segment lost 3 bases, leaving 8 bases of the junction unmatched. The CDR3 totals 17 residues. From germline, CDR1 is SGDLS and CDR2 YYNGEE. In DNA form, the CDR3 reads TGTGCCAGCAGCGCACTACAGGGGGCTGCCAGCACAGATACGCAGTATTTT. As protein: CASSALQGAASTDTQYF.

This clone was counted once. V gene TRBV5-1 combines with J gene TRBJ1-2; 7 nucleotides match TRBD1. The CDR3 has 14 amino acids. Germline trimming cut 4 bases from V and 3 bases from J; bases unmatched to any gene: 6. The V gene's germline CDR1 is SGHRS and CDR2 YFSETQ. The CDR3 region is CASSDGTVDYGYTF. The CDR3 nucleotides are TGCGCCAGCAGCGACGGGACAGTCGACTATGGCTACACCTTC. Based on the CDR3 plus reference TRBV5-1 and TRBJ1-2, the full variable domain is KAGVTQTPRYLIKTRGQQVTLSCSPISGHRSVSWYQQTPGQGLQFLFEYFSETQRNKGNFPGRFSGRQFSNSRSEMNVSTLELGDSALYLCASSDGTVDYGYTFGSGTRLTVV.

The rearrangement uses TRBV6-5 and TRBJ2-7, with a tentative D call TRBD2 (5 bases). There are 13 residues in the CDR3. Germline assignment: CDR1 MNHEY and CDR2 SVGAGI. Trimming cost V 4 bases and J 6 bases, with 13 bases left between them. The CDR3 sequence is CASSSRGQGEQYF. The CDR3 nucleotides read TGTGCCAGCAGTTCCCGCGGGCAAGGCGAGCAGTACTTC.

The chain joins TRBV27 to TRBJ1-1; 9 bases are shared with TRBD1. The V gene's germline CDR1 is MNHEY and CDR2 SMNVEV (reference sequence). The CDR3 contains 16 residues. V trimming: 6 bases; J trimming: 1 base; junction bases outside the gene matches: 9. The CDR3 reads CASSLHGGQGNTEAFF. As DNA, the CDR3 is TGTGCCAGCAGCCTCCATGGGGGACAGGGGAACACTGAAGCTTTCTTT.

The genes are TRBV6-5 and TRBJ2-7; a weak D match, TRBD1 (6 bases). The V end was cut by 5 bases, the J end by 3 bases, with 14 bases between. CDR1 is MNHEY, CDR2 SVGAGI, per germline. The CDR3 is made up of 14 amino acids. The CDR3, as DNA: TGTGCCAGCAGTATCCGGGACATCAACTACGAGCAGTACTTC. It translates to CASSIRDINYEQYF.

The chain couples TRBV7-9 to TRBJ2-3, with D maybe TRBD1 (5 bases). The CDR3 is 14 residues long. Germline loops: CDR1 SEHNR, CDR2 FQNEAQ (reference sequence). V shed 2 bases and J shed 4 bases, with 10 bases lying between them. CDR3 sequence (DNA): TGTGCCAGCAGCTTACTGCAGGGTGCAGATACGCAGTATTTT. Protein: CASSLLQGADTQYF.

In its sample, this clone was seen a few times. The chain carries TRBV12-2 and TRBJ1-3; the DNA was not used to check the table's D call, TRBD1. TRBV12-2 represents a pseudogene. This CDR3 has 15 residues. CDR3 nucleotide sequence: TGTGCAAGTCGCGGCCCCACTTGGGACAGGGACTGCGTGTATTTT. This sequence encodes CASRGPTWDRDCVYF.

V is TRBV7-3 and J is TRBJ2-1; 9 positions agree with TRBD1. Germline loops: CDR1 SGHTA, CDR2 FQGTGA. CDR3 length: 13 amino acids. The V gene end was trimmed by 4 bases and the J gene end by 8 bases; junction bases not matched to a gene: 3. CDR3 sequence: CASSSRQGDEQFF. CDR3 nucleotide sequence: TGTGCCAGCAGCTCCCGACAGGGGGATGAGCAGTTCTTC.

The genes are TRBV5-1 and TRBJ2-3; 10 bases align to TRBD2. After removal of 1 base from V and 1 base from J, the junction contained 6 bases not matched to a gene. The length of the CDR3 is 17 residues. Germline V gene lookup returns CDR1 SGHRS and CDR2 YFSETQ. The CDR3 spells CASSLRAAGGRTDTQYF. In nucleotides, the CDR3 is TGCGCCAGCAGCTTGAGGGCAGCGGGAGGGCGCACAGATACGCAGTATTTT.

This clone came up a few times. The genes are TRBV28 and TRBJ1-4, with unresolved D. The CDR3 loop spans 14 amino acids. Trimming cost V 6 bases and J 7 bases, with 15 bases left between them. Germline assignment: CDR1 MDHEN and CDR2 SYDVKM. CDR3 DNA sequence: TGTGCCAGCAGCCGAGGGAGGCCGGGTGAAAAACTGTTTTTT. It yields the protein CASSRGRPGEKLFF.

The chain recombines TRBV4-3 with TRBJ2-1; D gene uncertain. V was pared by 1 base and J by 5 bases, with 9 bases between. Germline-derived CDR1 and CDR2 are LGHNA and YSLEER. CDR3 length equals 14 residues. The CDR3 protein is CASSQGQIDNEQFF. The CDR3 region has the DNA TGCGCCAGCAGCCAAGGTCAGATCGACAATGAGCAGTTCTTC.

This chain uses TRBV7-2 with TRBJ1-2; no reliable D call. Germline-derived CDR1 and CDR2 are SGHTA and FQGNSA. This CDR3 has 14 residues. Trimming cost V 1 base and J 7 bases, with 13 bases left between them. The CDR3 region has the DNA TGTGCCAGCAGCTTAGAGCCAGGCATGGGTGGCTACACCTTC. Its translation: CASSLEPGMGGYTF.